The clone carrying this T cell receptor (beta chain) was seen more than once but under ten times. The record originates from a study of blood T cell repertoires in COVID-19. The CDR3 is made up of 15 amino acids. V was pared by 6 bases and J by 6 bases, with 21 bases between. Germline CDR1 is SGHVS and CDR2 is FQNEAQ. TCRdb keeps only in-frame clones here, not all; method: immunoSEQ multiplex PCR. The table shows some 150,000 clones, with more than 85% occurring only once. The chain employs TRBV7-8 and TRBJ2-7; D possibly corresponds to TRBD1 (6 bases). The source of this sequence is a human donor in a cohort sampled during active COVID-19. Sequencing input: peripheral blood. CDR3 coding DNA: TGTGCCAGCAGAGCTGGGGGTAGCTTACAGGGCGAGCAGTACTTC. It yields the protein CASRAGGSLQGEQYF.